The rows below give T cell receptor beta chains drawn from one sample of a study of blood T cell repertoires in COVID-19. Using immunoSEQ multiplex PCR, the repertoire was profiled, and TCRdb retains in-frame clones only, with some absent. The data contain around 130,000 clones, under 90% of them seen just once; the ten biggest clones take up roughly an eighth. Sequenced sample: peripheral blood. The receptors stem from a woman in her sixties or seventies with acute or convalescent COVID-19. The CDR3 runs from the conserved cysteine through the conserved F or W. A D gene is named only where the DNA matches it firmly. Clone sizes are given selectively: once, few, many, or a class where the clone is expanded.

D gene: -
V gene: TRBV3-1/TRBV3-2
CDR3 length: 14
J gene: TRBJ1-1
clone size: once
CDR3 DNA: TGTGCCAGCAGCCTAAACCAGGAGGGCACTGAAGCTTTCTTT
CDR3 protein: CASSLNQEGTEAFF

D gene: -
V gene: TRBV5-4
CDR3 length: 15
J gene: TRBJ1-2
clone size: -
CDR3 DNA: TGTGCCAGCAGCTTGGACAGAAATCATAACTATGGCTACACCTTC
CDR3 protein: CASSLDRNHNYGYTF

D gene: -
V gene: TRBV2
CDR3 length: 15
J gene: TRBJ1-1
clone size: -
CDR3 DNA: TGTGCCAGCAGTGAAGACATCAGAGGTGACACTGAAGCTTTCTTT
CDR3 protein: CASSEDIRGDTEAFF

D gene: TRBD1
V gene: TRBV6-1
CDR3 length: 18
J gene: TRBJ1-1
clone size: -
CDR3 DNA: TGTGCCAGCAGTGTATCGGGACAGGGACGGGGACAGGACACTGAAGCTTTCTTT
CDR3 protein: CASSVSGQGRGQDTEAFF

D gene: -
V gene: TRBV5-1
CDR3 length: 14
J gene: TRBJ1-2
clone size: once
CDR3 DNA: TGCGCCAGCAGCTTGTCTCCAGAAGTATATGGCTACACCTTC
CDR3 protein: CASSLSPEVYGYTF

D gene: -
V gene: TRBV4-1
CDR3 length: 14
J gene: TRBJ1-1
clone size: -
CDR3 DNA: TGCGCCAGCAGCCAAGATTCGGGCGGGACTGAAGCTTTCTTT
CDR3 protein: CASSQDSGGTEAFF

D gene: TRBD1
V gene: TRBV18
CDR3 length: 13
J gene: TRBJ2-7
clone size: -
CDR3 DNA: TGTGCCAGCTCTGGGGACAGGGCGAGGGAGCAGTACTTC
CDR3 protein: CASSGDRAREQYF

D gene: TRBD1
V gene: TRBV6-5
CDR3 length: 14
J gene: TRBJ1-1
clone size: -
CDR3 DNA: TGTGCCGCAAGACAGGGGGTTTTGAACACTGAAGCTTTCTTT
CDR3 protein: CAARQGVLNTEAFF

D gene: -
V gene: TRBV12-5
CDR3 length: 14
J gene: TRBJ1-5
clone size: -
CDR3 DNA: TGTGCTAGTGGTTTGGGGCAGGGAGGCCAGCCCCAGCATTTT
CDR3 protein: CASGLGQGGQPQHF

D gene: -
V gene: TRBV4-1
CDR3 length: 14
J gene: TRBJ1-1
clone size: -
CDR3 DNA: TGCGCCAGCAGTGACCCCGACAGGCCCGTCGGTGCTTTCTTT
CDR3 protein: CASSDPDRPVGAFF

D gene: TRBD1
V gene: TRBV28
CDR3 length: 15
J gene: TRBJ1-1
clone size: few
CDR3 DNA: TGTGCCAGCAGTTTATGGACAGGGACGAACACTGAAGCTTTCTTT
CDR3 protein: CASSLWTGTNTEAFF

D gene: TRBD1
V gene: TRBV5-6
CDR3 length: 15
J gene: TRBJ1-3
clone size: -
CDR3 DNA: TGTGCCAGCAGCTCGGACAGGGTGAGAGGAAACACCATATATTTT
CDR3 protein: CASSSDRVRGNTIYF

D gene: TRBD1
V gene: TRBV19
CDR3 length: 15
J gene: TRBJ2-1
clone size: -
CDR3 DNA: TGTGCCAGTAGTATTGGGGGACAGAGGGGGAATGAGCAGTTCTTC
CDR3 protein: CASSIGGQRGNEQFF

D gene: -
V gene: TRBV5-1
CDR3 length: 12
J gene: TRBJ1-1
clone size: -
CDR3 DNA: TGCGCCAGCAGCCGGGAGGGAACTGAAGCTTTCTTT
CDR3 protein: CASSREGTEAFF

D gene: -
V gene: TRBV4-1
CDR3 length: 18
J gene: TRBJ1-6
clone size: -
CDR3 DNA: TGCGCCAGCAGCCAAGATGTTCCCCCGCGTTCAACTAATTCACCCCTCCACTTT
CDR3 protein: CASSQDVPPRSTNSPLHF

D gene: -
V gene: TRBV27
CDR3 length: 14
J gene: TRBJ1-1
clone size: -
CDR3 DNA: TGTGCCAGCAGTCCCGGGACATTCAACACTGAAGCTTTCTTT
CDR3 protein: CASSPGTFNTEAFF

D gene: -
V gene: TRBV5-1
CDR3 length: 13
J gene: TRBJ1-2
clone size: -
CDR3 DNA: TGCGCCAGCAGCGGAGGACAGAACTATGGCTACACCTTC
CDR3 protein: CASSGGQNYGYTF

D gene: -
V gene: TRBV6-5
CDR3 length: 15
J gene: TRBJ1-2
clone size: -
CDR3 DNA: TGTGCCAGCAGTTTATATAGGGGATTCAACTATGGCTACACCTTC
CDR3 protein: CASSLYRGFNYGYTF

D gene: TRBD1
V gene: TRBV25-1
CDR3 length: 12
J gene: TRBJ2-5
clone size: -
CDR3 DNA: TGTGCCAGCCGACAGGGTTATGCGACCCAGTACTTC
CDR3 protein: CASRQGYATQYF

D gene: TRBD2
V gene: TRBV24-1
CDR3 length: 17
J gene: TRBJ2-1
clone size: -
CDR3 DNA: TGTGCCACCAGTGATTTGAGGACTAGCGGGGGAGCCAATGAGCAGTTCTTC
CDR3 protein: CATSDLRTSGGANEQFF